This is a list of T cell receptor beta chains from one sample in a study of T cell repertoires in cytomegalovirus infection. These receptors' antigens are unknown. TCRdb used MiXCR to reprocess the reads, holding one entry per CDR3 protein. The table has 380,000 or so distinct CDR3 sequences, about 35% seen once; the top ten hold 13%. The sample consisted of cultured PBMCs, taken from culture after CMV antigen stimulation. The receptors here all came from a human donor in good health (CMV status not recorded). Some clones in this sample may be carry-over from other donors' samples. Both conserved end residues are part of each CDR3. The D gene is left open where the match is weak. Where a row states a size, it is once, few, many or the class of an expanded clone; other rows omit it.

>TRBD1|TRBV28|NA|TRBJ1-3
CASSLPGTGGNTIYF
TGTGCCAGCAGTTTACCCGGGACAGGTGGAAACACCATATATTTT
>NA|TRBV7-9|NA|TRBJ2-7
CASSPRWENEQYF
TGTGCCAGCAGCCCCAGATGGGAGAACGAGCAGTACTTC
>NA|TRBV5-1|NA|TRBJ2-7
CASSSYGYEQYF
TGCGCCAGCAGCTCTTACGGATACGAGCAGTACTTC
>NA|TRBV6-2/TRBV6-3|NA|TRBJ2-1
CAIRGSKGVGNEQFF
TGTGCCATCAGGGGAAGTAAAGGGGTCGGGAATGAGCAGTTCTTC
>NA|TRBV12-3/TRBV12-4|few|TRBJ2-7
CASSFMGAYEQYF
TGTGCCAGCAGTTTTATGGGGGCCTACGAGCAGTACTTC
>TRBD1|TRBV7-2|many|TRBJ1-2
CASFTRDRVPYGYTF
TGTGCCAGCTTCACCCGGGACAGGGTACCCTATGGCTACACCTTC
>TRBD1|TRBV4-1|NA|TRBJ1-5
CASSQETGNSNQPQHF
TGCGCCAGCAGCCAAGAGACAGGGAATAGCAATCAGCCCCAGCATTTT
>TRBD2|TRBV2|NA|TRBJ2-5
CASSPISGSETQYF
TGTGCCAGCAGTCCTATCAGCGGGAGCGAGACCCAGTACTTC
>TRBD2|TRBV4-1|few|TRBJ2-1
CASSQTFSGRGVNEQFF
TGTGCCAGCAGCCAAACATTTAGCGGGAGGGGAGTCAATGAGCAGTTCTTC
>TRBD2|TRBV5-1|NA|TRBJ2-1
CASSSAGTNLYNEQFF
TGCGCCAGCAGCTCAGCCGGGACTAACCTCTACAATGAGCAGTTCTTC
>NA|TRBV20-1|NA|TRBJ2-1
CSARSGYNEQFF
TGCAGTGCTAGAAGTGGCTACAATGAGCAGTTCTTC
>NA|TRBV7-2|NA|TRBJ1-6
CASETTGVSPLHF
TGTGCCAGCGAAACCACCGGCGTTTCACCCCTCCACTTT
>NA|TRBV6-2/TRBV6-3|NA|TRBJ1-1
CASRTQAGGREAFF
TGTGCCAGCAGAACTCAAGCCGGGGGGCGCGAAGCTTTCTTT
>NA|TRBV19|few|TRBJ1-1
CASSPFRDTGPGTEAFF
TGTGCCAGTAGTCCTTTCCGGGACACCGGGCCGGGCACTGAAGCTTTCTTT
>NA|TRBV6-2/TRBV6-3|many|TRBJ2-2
CASSHTGELFF
TGTGCCAGCAGTCATACCGGGGAGCTGTTTTTT
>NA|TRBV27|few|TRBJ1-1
CASSHTNTEAFF
TGTGCCAGCAGTCACACCAACACTGAAGCTTTCTTT
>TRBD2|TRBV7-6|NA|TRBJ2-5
CASSLEWVGGYQETQYF
TGTGCCAGCAGCTTAGAGTGGGTGGGAGGGTACCAAGAGACCCAGTACTTC
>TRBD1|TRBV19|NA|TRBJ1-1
CASRDRGIQLNTEAFF
TGTGCCAGCCGGGACAGGGGGATACAATTGAACACTGAAGCTTTCTTT
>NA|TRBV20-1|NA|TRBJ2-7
CSAFVPGRFEQYF
TGCAGTGCGTTTGTTCCGGGAAGGTTCGAGCAGTACTTC
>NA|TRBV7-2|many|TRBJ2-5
CASSLDSTPPETQYF
TGTGCCAGCAGCTTAGATTCGACACCGCCGGAGACCCAGTACTTC
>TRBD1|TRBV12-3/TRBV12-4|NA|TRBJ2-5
CASTPTEGAETQYF
TGTGCCAGCACCCCCACTGAGGGGGCAGAGACCCAGTACTTC
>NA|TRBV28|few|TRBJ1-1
CASSQPGQNTEAFF
TGTGCCAGCAGCCAACCGGGACAGAACACTGAAGCTTTCTTT
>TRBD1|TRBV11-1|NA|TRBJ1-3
CASSSTGDGNTIYF
TGTGCCAGCAGTTCTACAGGGGATGGAAACACCATATATTTT
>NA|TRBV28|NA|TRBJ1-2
CASSSPQGYGYGYTF
TGTGCCAGCAGCTCCCCCCAGGGTTATGGCTATGGCTACACCTTC
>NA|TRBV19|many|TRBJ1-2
CASRRQPSNYGYTF
TGTGCCAGCCGGAGACAACCCTCTAACTATGGCTACACCTTC
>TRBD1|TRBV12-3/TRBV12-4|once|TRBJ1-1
CASRDDRGFPEAFF
TGTGCCAGCAGAGATGACAGGGGATTCCCTGAAGCTTTCTTT
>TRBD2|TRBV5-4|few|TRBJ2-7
CASSLPGGGTGEQYF
TGTGCCAGCAGCTTGCCCGGGGGAGGGACGGGGGAGCAGTACTTC
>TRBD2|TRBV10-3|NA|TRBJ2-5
CAIRNGLAGDETQYF
TGTGCCATCAGAAACGGACTAGCGGGAGACGAGACCCAGTACTTC
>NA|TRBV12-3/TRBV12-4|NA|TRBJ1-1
CASSFVARNTEAFF
TGTGCCAGCAGTTTTGTCGCCCGGAACACTGAAGCTTTCTTT
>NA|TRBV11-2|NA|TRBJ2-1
CASSLGVASSFF
TGTGCCAGCAGCTTAGGGGTGGCTTCTTCGTTCTTC
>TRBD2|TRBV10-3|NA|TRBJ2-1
CAIRSTSGTNEQFF
TGTGCCATACGTAGTACTAGCGGGACCAATGAGCAGTTCTTC
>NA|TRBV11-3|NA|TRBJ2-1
CASSFTQDYNEQFF
TGTGCCAGCAGCTTTACTCAAGATTACAATGAGCAGTTCTTC
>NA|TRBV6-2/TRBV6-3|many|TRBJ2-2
CASSFRNTGELFF
TGTGCCAGCAGTTTCAGAAACACCGGGGAGCTGTTTTTT
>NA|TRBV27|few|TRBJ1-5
CASSFGRNNQPQHF
TGTGCCAGCAGTTTCGGGCGGAACAATCAGCCCCAGCATTTT
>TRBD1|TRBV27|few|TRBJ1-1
CASSSTGVGTEAFF
TGTGCCAGCAGTTCAACAGGGGTGGGCACTGAAGCTTTCTTT
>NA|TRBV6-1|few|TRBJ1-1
CASWMNTEAFF
TGTGCCAGCTGGATGAACACTGAAGCTTTCTTT
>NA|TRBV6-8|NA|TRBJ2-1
CASRGTADEQFF
TGTGCCAGCAGGGGGACGGCGGATGAGCAGTTCTTC
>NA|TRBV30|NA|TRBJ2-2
CAWSPRLAVAGELFF
TGTGCCTGGAGCCCAAGACTCGCCGTGGCGGGGGAGCTGTTTTTT
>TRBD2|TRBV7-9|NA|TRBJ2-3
CARERAGLGSDTQYF
TGTGCCAGGGAACGAGCGGGATTGGGCTCAGATACGCAGTATTTT
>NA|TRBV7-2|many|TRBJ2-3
CASSLEPLTDTQYF
TGTGCCAGCAGCCTAGAGCCCCTCACAGATACGCAGTATTTT
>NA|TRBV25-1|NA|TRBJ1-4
CASSGGGSEKLFF
TGTGCCAGCAGTGGGGGGGGTTCTGAAAAACTGTTTTTT
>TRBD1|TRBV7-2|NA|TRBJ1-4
CASSFEGQGLEKLFF
TGTGCCAGCAGCTTCGAGGGACAGGGGCTTGAAAAACTGTTTTTT
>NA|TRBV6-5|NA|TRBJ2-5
CASSYSILGETQYF
TGTGCCAGCAGTTACTCGATCCTGGGAGAGACCCAGTACTTC
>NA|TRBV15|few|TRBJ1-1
CATSRVGYLNTEAFF
TGTGCCACCAGCAGAGTAGGATACTTGAACACTGAAGCTTTCTTT
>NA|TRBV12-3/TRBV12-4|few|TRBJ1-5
CASSLPGLYSNQPQHF
TGTGCCAGCAGTTTACCAGGTCTCTATAGCAATCAGCCCCAGCATTTT
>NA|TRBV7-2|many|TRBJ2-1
CASSTIGSSYNEQFF
TGTGCCAGCAGCACCATAGGAAGCTCCTACAATGAGCAGTTCTTC
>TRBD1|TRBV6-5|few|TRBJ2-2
CASSYMAPGQANTGELFF
TGTGCCAGCAGTTATATGGCACCGGGACAGGCGAACACCGGGGAGCTGTTTTTT
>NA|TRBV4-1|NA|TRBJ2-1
CASSQDYYEQFF
TGCGCCAGCAGCCAAGACTATTATGAGCAGTTCTTC
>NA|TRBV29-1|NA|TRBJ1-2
CSVPTPRDYGYTF
TGCAGCGTGCCCACTCCCAGGGATTATGGCTACACCTTC
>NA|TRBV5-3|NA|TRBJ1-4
CASTSDGDREKLFF
TGTGCCAGCACCTCGGACGGGGATAGGGAAAAACTGTTTTTT
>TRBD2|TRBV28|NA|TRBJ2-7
CASSLGLREVTRYEQYF
TGTGCCAGCAGTTTAGGGTTGCGGGAGGTGACCCGTTACGAGCAGTACTTC
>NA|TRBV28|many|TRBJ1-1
CASSSRIKAQRYGFF
TGTGCCAGCAGTTCACGAATCAAGGCCCAGAGGTACGGTTTCTTT
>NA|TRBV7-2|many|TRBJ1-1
CASSLGLLQPEAFF
TGTGCCAGCAGCTTAGGACTTTTACAGCCTGAAGCTTTCTTT